The T cell receptor (beta chain) described here comes from a study of blood T cell repertoires in COVID-19. Study overall: COVID-19 samples, acute and convalescent, were from the United States, Italy and Spain. Sources were T cells, B-cell-depleted T cells, or PBMCs; the material itself was cDNA or gDNA.

Original processing notes: Estimated nucleated cell counts came from reference gene primer amplification. TCRdb's table, derived via immunoSEQ multiplex PCR, lists solely in-frame clones and lacks some. Clone size and V and J calls were adopted from that table, with D and trimming inferred from the DNA. The profile covers approximately 260,000 clones, with roughly 80% appearing a single time and roughly 9.6% taken by the ten largest. Germline V CDR1 and CDR2: SGHTA, FQGNSA. J lost 3 bases, V lost 5 bases, and 7 bases had no gene match. The CDR3 contains 15 residues. In its sample, this clone was seen once.

Material for sequencing was peripheral blood. The gene calls are TRBV7-2 and TRBJ2-7, with TRBD1 identical over 10 bases. The clonotype originates from a woman over 75 with acute or convalescent COVID-19. The CDR3, as DNA: TGTGCCAGCAGCCTATGGGACAGGGGACGCTACGAGCAGTACTTC. As protein: CASSLWDRGRYEQYF. Complete variable domain (other parts from reference TRBV7-2 and TRBJ2-7): GAGVSQSPSNKVTEKGKDVELRCDPISGHTALYWYRQSLGQGLEFLIYFQGNSAPDKSGLPSDRFSAERTGGSVSTLTIQRTQQEDSAVYLCASSLWDRGRYEQYFGPGTRLTVT.